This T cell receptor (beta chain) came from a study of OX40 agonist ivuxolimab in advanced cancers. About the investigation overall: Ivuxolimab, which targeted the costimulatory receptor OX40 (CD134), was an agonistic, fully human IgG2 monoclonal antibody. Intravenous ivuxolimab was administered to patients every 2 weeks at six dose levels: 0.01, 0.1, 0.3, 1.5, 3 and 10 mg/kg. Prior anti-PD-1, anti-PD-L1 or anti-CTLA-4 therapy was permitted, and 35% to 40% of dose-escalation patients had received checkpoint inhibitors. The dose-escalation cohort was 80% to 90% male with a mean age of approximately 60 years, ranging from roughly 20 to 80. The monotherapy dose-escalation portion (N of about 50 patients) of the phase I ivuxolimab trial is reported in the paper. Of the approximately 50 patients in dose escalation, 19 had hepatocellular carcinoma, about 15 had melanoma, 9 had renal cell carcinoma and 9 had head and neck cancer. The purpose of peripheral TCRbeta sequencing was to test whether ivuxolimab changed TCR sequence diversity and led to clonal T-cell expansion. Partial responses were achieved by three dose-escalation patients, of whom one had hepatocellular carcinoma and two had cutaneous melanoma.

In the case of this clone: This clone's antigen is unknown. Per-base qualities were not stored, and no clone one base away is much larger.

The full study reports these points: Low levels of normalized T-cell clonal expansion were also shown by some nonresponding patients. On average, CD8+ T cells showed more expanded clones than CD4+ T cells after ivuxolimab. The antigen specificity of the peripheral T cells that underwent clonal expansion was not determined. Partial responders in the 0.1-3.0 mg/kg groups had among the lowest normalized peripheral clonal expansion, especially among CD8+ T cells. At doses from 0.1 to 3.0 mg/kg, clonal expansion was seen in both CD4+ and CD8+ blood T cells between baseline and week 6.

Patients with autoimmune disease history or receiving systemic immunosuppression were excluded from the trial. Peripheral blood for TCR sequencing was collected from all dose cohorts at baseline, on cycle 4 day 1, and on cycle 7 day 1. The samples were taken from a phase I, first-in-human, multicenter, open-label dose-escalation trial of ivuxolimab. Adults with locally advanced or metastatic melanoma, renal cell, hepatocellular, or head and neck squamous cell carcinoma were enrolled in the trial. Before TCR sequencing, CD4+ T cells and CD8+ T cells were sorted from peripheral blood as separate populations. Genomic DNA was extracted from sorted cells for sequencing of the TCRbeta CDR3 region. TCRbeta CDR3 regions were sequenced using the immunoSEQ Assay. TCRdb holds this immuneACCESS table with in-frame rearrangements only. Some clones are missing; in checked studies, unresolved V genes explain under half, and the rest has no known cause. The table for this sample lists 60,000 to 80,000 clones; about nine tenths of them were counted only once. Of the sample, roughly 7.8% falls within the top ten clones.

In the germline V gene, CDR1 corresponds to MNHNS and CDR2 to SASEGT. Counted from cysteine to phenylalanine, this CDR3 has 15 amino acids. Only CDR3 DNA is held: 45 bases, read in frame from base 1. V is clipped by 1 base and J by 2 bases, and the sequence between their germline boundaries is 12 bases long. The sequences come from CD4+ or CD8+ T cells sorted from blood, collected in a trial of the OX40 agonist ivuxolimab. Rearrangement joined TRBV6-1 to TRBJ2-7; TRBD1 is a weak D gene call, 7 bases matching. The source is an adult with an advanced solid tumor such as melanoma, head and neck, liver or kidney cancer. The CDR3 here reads CASSEEQGRTYEQYF. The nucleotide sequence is TGTGCCAGCAGTGAAGAACAGGGGAGGACCTACGAGCAGTACTTC.